This T cell receptor (beta chain) was recorded in a study of low-dose radiotherapy and immunotherapy resistance in tumors. As to time point: before trial treatment. The study gave donors nivolumab, ipilimumab, aspirin, low-dose cyclophosphamide and low-dose radiotherapy. Primers used for first-strand cDNA, a TRAV- and TRBV-specific set, covered both alpha and beta chains. A constant-region primer paired with the V-primer adapter amplified TCRs over about 19 PCR cycles. Amplification of the isolated mRNA used in vitro transcription. TCRdb independently ran MiXCR on the reads; one entry per CDR3 protein. Of around 69,000 distinct CDR3 sequences in the sample, 30% to 40% were seen once. The sequencing here drew on PBMCs, taken before treatment. This receptor was obtained from a female donor with ovarian cancer.

The CDR3, as DNA: TGCGCCAGCAGCTCCGACAGTGCCACAGATACGCAGTATTTT. This codes for CASSSDSATDTQYF. The chain is built from TRBV5-1 and TRBJ2-3; possibly TRBD1 for D (5 bases). V was shortened by 3 bases and J by 2 bases, with 10 bases between the two germline ends. The CDR3 runs 14 residues. CDR1 is SGHRS and CDR2 is YFSETQ in the germline V gene.